This note documents a single T cell receptor beta chain sequence. This sample stems from a study of regulatory T cells in long-lasting Graves disease. About the study: By definition, persistent Graves' disease involved antithyroid drugs for over 5 years alongside positive TSH receptor antibodies.

Time point reported: persistent/refractory GD, antithyroid drugs over 5 years with positive TRAb. PBMC-extracted RNA yielded the TCR library. In building TCR beta libraries, iRepertoire HTBI primers were used together with Arm-PCR of CDR3 regions. MiXCR was run by TCRdb on the multiplex PCR reads, yielding one entry per CDR3 protein. The table lists approximately 400,000 distinct CDR3 sequences, around 24% of them singletons, with roughly 26% in the top ten. The source material was peripheral blood mononuclear cells (PBMCs), sampled when the disease was refractory, from a patient treated with antithyroid drugs. This sequence originates from a female donor with Graves disease.

CDR3 amino acids: CASRRTGSPEAFF. The CDR3 DNA sequence: TGTGCCAGCAGACGAACTGGGAGCCCTGAAGCTTTCTTT. The gene calls are TRBV7-9 and TRBJ1-1, with no clear D. The CDR3 is 13 residues long. CDR1 SEHNR and CDR2 FQNEAQ come from the germline V gene (reference sequence). Trimming shortened V by 6 bases and J by 6 bases, and 14 bases separated the two germline ends.